This T cell receptor beta chain was obtained from a study of cytomegalovirus exposure and HLA in healthy donors listed by TCRdb under 2017. At the level of the whole study: According to a later analysis, the 120 or so validation repertoires were produced on the same platform as the 666 repertoires of the first cohort. The study was designed to test whether signatures of past pathogen exposure could be identified by cataloging public T cell receptors. To predict cytomegalovirus infection status, the study combined high-throughput TCR immunosequencing, statistical association of individual TCRs with disease status, and machine learning. Besides the first cohort of hundreds of subjects, a separate validation cohort made up of 120 different subjects was used.

Points the paper makes about the study in general: While some public TCRs were present in many individuals, most TCR sequences turned up only very rarely across donors. The study listed 150 to 200 TCR beta chains as associated with cytomegalovirus. According to the authors, the approach could potentially be generalized to other disease states and immunological phenotypes. In a later analysis, TCRs clustered in the first cohort were found to also tend to co-occur in the 120 or so validation repertoires, with about 94% of cluster scores above 0. A few of the identified cytomegalovirus-associated TCR beta chains were confirmed in vitro to be specific for cytomegalovirus antigens. In both the original and validation cohorts, the classifier was reported to diagnose cytomegalovirus status with high specificity and sensitivity. All 110 or so repertoires were used to score co-occurrence in the validation cohort in a later analysis, because that analysis had no HLA typing for the cohort.

Separate from the roughly 660-subject first cohort, the validation cohort of 120 subjects was the group to which the donors belonged. V drops 6 bases and J drops 14 bases, leaving 25 bases in between. The CDR3 sequence holds 14 residues, the cysteine and phenylalanine included. The retained sequence is limited to the CDR3, 42 bases, with the frame set at the first base. In the germline V gene, CDR1 corresponds to WSHSY and CDR2 to SAAADI. In regard to this clone: Its antigen specificity is not known. No per-base quality is available; no much larger clone lies one base away.

The library came from the immunoSEQ multiplex PCR assay. As for the original processing: A statistical classification framework was built for diagnosing cytomegalovirus status from the catalog of TCR beta chain sequences. In its TCRdb copy, this immuneACCESS table keeps in-frame sequences only and misses some clones. Where compared with another copy, unresolved V genes explain less than half of these, and the others have no known cause. Clone size and the V and J calls come from that table; the DNA yielded D and trimming. The sample includes about 120,000 clones, with around 90% observed a single time. Approximately 2% of the sample rests with the top ten.

This chain is built from TRBV10-2 and TRBJ1-1, with TRBD1 perhaps the D gene, on 6 matching bases. Sequenced: PBMCs. The TCR originated in a woman aged 18-29 years in good health and CMV-seronegative. The CDR3 protein is CASSDTQGRGGRFF. The DNA sequence is given as TGCGCCAGCAGCGATACCCAGGGGAGGGGAGGGAGGTTCTTT.